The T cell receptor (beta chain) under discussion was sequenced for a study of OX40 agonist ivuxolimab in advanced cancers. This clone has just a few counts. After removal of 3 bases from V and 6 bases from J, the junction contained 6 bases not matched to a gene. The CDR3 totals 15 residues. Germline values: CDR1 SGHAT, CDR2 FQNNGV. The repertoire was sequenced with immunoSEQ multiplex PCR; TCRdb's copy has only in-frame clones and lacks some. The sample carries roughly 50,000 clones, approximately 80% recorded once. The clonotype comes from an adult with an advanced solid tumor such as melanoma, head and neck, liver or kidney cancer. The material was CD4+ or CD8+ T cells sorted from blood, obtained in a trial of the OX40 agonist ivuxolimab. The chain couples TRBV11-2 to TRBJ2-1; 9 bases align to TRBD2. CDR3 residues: CASSFLLAGSNEQFF. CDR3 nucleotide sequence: TGTGCCAGCAGCTTTCTCCTAGCGGGATCCAATGAGCAGTTCTTC.